Presented here are 6 T cell receptor beta chains from one specimen sequenced in a study of blood T cell repertoires in COVID-19. Measured with immunoSEQ multiplex PCR; TCRdb has only the in-frame clones, and not every one. The sample shows around 53,000 clones, approximately 84% of them seen only once. Sequencing used peripheral blood. These receptors all stem from a man between 65 and 85 years old with active COVID-19.

The CDR3 DNA sequence: TGTGCCAGCAGCCGACAGGGGGCGGGCACTGAAGCTTTCTTT. This translates into CASSRQGAGTEAFF. The chain couples TRBV3-1 (or the pseudogene TRBV3-2) to TRBJ1-1, with 10 nucleotides matching TRBD1. The length of the CDR3 is 14 residues. The trim removed 4 bases at V and 4 bases at J, leaving 3 bases unmatched. CDR1 and CDR2 (germline): LGHDT, YNNKEL (reference sequence).

The V and J genes are TRBV27 and TRBJ2-7; TRBD1 agrees at 9 bases. The CDR3 has 15 amino acids. CDR1 and CDR2 from the germline V gene are MNHEY and SMNVEV (reference sequence). The junction had 8 bases not matched to a gene; V was cut back by 2 bases and J by 6 bases. The CDR3 coding sequence is TGTGCCAGCAGTTTAAAGGGACAGGGTAGGGTCGAGCAGTACTTC. It encodes CASSLKGQGRVEQYF.

The DNA for the CDR3 is TGTGCCAGCAGCCCGACTTTGGGGACCCAGTACTTC. Its protein product is CASSPTLGTQYF. This rearrangement joins TRBV14 to TRBJ2-5; D ambiguous. The V gene lost 4 bases and the J gene lost 7 bases, with 10 bases spanning the gap. The CDR3 contains 12 residues. Germline V gives CDR1 SGHDN, CDR2 FVKESK.

The chain employs TRBV6-5 and TRBJ2-5, with 8 bases fitting TRBD1. Germline lookup yields CDR1 MNHEY and CDR2 SVGAGI. The CDR3 is 15 amino acids. Trimming took 2 bases from V and 2 from J; bases not matched to a gene: 4. The CDR3 reads CASSYRGQGQETQYF. The CDR3, as DNA: TGTGCCAGCAGTTACCGCGGACAGGGACAAGAGACCCAGTACTTC.

V and J are TRBV25-1 and TRBJ2-1; D perhaps matches TRBD2 (5 bases). Germline V gene data show CDR1 as MGHDK and CDR2 as SYGVNS. CDR3 length equals 17 residues. The germline V and J ends were trimmed by 5 bases and 12 bases, with 29 bases remaining between them. CDR3 in DNA: TGTGCCAGCAGTAGTCCCACGGCAAACGCCCGACTTCGGGGGCAGTTCTTC. This codes for CASSSPTANARLRGQFF. Full variable domain (rest looked up from reference TRBV25-1 and TRBJ2-1): EADIYQTPRYLVIGTGKKITLECSQTMGHDKMYWYQQDPGMELHLIHYSYGVNSTEKGDLSSESTVSRIRTEHFPLTLESARPSHTSQYLCASSSPTANARLRGQFFGPGTRLTVL.

V and J are TRBV5-4 and TRBJ2-7; 7 nucleotides match TRBD1. V shed 4 bases, J shed 2 bases, and the junction held 6 bases outside the gene matches. Germline lookup yields CDR1 SGHNT and CDR2 YYREEE (reference sequence). The CDR3 extends over 14 amino acids. CDR3 nucleotides: TGTGCCAGCAGCCCCACAGGGGAAACCTACGAGCAGTACTTC. Its protein is CASSPTGETYEQYF.